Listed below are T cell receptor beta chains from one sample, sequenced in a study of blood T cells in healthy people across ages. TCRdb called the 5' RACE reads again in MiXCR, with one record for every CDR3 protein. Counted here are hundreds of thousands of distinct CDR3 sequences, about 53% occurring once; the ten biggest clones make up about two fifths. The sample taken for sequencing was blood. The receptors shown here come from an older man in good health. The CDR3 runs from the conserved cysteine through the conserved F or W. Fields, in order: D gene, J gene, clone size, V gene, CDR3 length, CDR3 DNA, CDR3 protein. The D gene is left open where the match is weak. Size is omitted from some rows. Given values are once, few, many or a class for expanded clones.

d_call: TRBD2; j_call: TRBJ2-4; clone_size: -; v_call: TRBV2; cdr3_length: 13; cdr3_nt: TGTGCCAGCAGAGAGGGCGGGGGAAACATTCAGTACTTC; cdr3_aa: CASREGGGNIQYF
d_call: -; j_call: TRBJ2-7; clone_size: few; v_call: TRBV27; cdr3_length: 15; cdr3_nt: TGTGCCAGCAGGGGGGACTCTGCCTTCTCCTACGAGCAGTACTTC; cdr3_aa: CASRGDSAFSYEQYF
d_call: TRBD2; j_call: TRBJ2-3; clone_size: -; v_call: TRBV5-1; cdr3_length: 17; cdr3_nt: TGCGCCAGCAACTTGCCGACCGGGACTAGCGGCACAGATACGCAGTATTTT; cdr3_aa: CASNLPTGTSGTDTQYF
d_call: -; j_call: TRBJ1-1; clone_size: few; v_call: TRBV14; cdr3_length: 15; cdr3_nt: TGTGCCAGCAGCCGACGAACAGGGAGGCACACTGAAGCTTTCTTT; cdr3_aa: CASSRRTGRHTEAFF
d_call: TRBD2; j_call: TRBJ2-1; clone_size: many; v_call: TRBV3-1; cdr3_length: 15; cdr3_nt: TGTGCCAGCAGCCCCGGACTAGCGGGAGCCTATGAGCAGTTCTTC; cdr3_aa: CASSPGLAGAYEQFF
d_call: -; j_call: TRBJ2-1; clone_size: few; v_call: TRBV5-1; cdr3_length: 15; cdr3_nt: TGCGCCAGCAGCACCACCTGGGGGGACTCCAGGGAGCAGTTCTTC; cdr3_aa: CASSTTWGDSREQFF
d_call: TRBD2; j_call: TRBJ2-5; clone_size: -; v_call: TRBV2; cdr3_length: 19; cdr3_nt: TGTGCCAGCAGCGAGAGGATGGGGACTAGCGGGAGGGCCCGTGAGACCCAGTACTTC; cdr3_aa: CASSERMGTSGRARETQYF
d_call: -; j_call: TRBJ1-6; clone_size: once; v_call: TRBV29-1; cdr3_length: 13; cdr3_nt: TGCAGCGTGGGAAAGGGGCAAGGATCACCCCTCCACTTT; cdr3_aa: CSVGKGQGSPLHF
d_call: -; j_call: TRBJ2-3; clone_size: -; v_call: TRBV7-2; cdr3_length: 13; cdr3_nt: TGTGCCAGCAGCTTGGGGTGGTCGGATACGCAGTATTTT; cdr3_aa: CASSLGWSDTQYF
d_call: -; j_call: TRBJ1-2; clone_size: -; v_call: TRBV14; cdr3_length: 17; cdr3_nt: TGTGCCAGCAGCCAAGAAAGAGGGAGACTTAGGGGCGGTGGCTACACCTTC; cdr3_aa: CASSQERGRLRGGGYTF
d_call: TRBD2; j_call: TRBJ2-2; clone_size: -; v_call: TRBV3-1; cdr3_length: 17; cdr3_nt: TGTGCCAGCAGCCAGGAAAGACTAGCGGAGAGAACCGGGGAGCTGTTTTTT; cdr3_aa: CASSQERLAERTGELFF
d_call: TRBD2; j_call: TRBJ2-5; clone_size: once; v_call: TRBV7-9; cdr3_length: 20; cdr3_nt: TGTGCCAGCAGCCTCGCCCTGGGACTAGCGGGAGTTAGGGTAGGAGAGACCCAGTACTTC; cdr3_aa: CASSLALGLAGVRVGETQYF
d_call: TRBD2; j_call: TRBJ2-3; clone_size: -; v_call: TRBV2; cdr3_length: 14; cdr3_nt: TGTGCCAGCAGTCCGGGACTACGCACAGATACGCAGTATTTT; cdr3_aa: CASSPGLRTDTQYF
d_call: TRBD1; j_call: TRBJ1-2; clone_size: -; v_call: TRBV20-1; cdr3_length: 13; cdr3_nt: TGCAGTGCTAGGCCGACAGGGACAGGTGGCTACACCTTC; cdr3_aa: CSARPTGTGGYTF
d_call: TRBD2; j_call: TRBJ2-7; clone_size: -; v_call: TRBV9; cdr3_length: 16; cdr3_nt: TGTGCCAGCAGCGTAGGGACTAGCGGCTGGGCCTACGAGCAGTACTTC; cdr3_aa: CASSVGTSGWAYEQYF
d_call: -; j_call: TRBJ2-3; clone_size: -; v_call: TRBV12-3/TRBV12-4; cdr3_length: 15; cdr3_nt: TGTGCCAGCAGCGGCGACAGTGGAAAAGGGGATACGCAGTATTTT; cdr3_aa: CASSGDSGKGDTQYF
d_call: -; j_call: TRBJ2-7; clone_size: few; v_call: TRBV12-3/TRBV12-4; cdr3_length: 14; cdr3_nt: TGTGCCAGCAGTCCAGGGACCCCCCGGGACGAGCAGTACTTC; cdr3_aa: CASSPGTPRDEQYF
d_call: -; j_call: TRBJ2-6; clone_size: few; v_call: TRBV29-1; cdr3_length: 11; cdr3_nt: TGCAGTGCGCTTGGGGCCAACGTCCTGACTTTC; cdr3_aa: CSALGANVLTF
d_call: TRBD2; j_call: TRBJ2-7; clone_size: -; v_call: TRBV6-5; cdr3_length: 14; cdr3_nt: TGTGCCAGCAGTCGCGGGAGGGGCGACAATGAGCAGTACTTC; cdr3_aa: CASSRGRGDNEQYF
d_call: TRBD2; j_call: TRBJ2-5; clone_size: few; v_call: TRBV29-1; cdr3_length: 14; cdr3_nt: TGCAGCGTTGAAACCGTTAGCGGGACTGAGACCCAGTACTTC; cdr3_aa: CSVETVSGTETQYF
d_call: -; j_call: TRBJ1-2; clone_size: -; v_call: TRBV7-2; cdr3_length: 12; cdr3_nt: TGTGCCAGCAGCTTATACACCTATGGCTACACCTTC; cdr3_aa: CASSLYTYGYTF
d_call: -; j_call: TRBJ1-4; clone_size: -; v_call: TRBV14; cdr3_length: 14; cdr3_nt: TGTGCCAGCAGCCAAGGAATGCAAAATGAAAAACTGTTTTTT; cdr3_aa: CASSQGMQNEKLFF
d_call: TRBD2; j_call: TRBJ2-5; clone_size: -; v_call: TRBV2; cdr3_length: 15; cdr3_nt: TGTGCCAGCAGTGAAAGCGGGGGGCGCGGAGAGACCCAGTACTTC; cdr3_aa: CASSESGGRGETQYF
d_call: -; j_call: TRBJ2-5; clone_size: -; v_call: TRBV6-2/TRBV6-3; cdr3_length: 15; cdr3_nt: TGTGCCAGCAGCCCACTTAATAGGGCACAAGAGACCCAGTACTTC; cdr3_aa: CASSPLNRAQETQYF
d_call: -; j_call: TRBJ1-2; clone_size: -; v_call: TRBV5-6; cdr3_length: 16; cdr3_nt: TGTGCCAGCAGCTTGGTTGCTACAGGATTCAACTATGGCTACACCTTC; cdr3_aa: CASSLVATGFNYGYTF
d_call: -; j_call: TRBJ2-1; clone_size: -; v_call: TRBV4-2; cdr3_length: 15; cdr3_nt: TGTGCCAGCAGCCAGATCGGGACCAACCACAATGAGCAGTTCTTC; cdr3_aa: CASSQIGTNHNEQFF
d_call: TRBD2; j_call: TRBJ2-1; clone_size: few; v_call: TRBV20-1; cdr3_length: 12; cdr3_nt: TGCAGTGCTACTAAAGCGGGAGTATTGAAGTTCTTC; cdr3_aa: CSATKAGVLKFF
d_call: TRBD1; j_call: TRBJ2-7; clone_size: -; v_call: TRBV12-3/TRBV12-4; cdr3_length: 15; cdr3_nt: TGTGCCAGCAGCCCCCGGGACAGGAGGCCCTACGAGCAGTACTTC; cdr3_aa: CASSPRDRRPYEQYF
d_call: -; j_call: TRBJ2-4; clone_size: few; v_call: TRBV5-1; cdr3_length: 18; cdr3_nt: TGCGCCAGCAGCTTGGCCTCAGACACGAGAGTCTTAGGGGGCATTCAGTACTTC; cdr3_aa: CASSLASDTRVLGGIQYF